The clone carrying this T cell receptor beta chain was recorded a few times. The table came from immunoSEQ multiplex PCR; TCRdb's copy has only in-frame clones and leaves some out. The sample has about 150,000 clones; 70% to 85% are singletons. The entry originates in a study of blood T cell repertoires in COVID-19. For the study at large: Material from acute and convalescent COVID-19 was sourced from the United States, Italy and Spain.

Germline V gene sequence: CDR1 SGDLS, CDR2 YYNGEE. This CDR3 has 11 amino acids. Trimming cost V 4 bases and J 5 bases, with 6 bases left between them. Sequencing was done on a sample of peripheral blood. J is TRBJ2-5 and V is TRBV9; D is ambiguous. The sequence derives from a woman between 45 and 60 years old with acute or convalescent COVID-19. The chain's CDR3 is CASSSRETQYF. CDR3 nucleotide sequence: TGTGCCAGCAGCTCCAGGGAGACCCAGTACTTC.